This is a list of T cell receptor beta chains from one sample in a study of PD-1 blockade in classical Hodgkin lymphoma. Produced via immunoSEQ multiplex PCR; TCRdb's table is partial and in-frame only. Seen here are about 64,000 clones, around nine tenths observed once, and the top ten hold around 8%. Sequenced here: peripheral blood mononuclear cells (PBMCs), sampled before the fourth cycle of nivolumab. The origin of the receptors is a human donor with classical Hodgkin lymphoma. Each CDR3 is given with its conserved first and last residue. D genes are given only for firm matches. Part of the rows lack a size; the others show once, few, many or a class for expanded clones.

- | once | TRBJ2-5 | TRBV11-2 | TGTGCCAGCAGCAGCCAGATCGTTGGGGAGACCCAGTACTTC | CASSSQIVGETQYF
- | - | TRBJ2-1 | TRBV6-6 | TGTGCCAGCAGTTCCGAGATCAATGAGCAGTTCTTC | CASSSEINEQFF
- | - | TRBJ2-1 | TRBV5-1 | TGCGCCAGCAGCTTGGATTTCGGGAGTGGGAATGAGCAGTTCTTC | CASSLDFGSGNEQFF
TRBD2 | - | TRBJ2-1 | TRBV19 | TGTGCCAGTATAAGGACTAGCGGGCGAGGAGACATGATGTTCTTC | CASIRTSGRGDMMFF
TRBD2 | - | TRBJ2-1 | TRBV28 | TGTGCCAGCAGTTTGGCTAGCGGGCCTTACAATGAGCAGTTCTTC | CASSLASGPYNEQFF
- | few | TRBJ1-3 | TRBV18 | TGTGCCAGCTCACCACTCGGGGGTGAAGGAAACACCATATATTTT | CASSPLGGEGNTIYF
TRBD1 | - | TRBJ1-2 | TRBV10-3 | TGTGCCATCAGTGGCCCGGACAGGGCCCTTTATGGCTACACCTTC | CAISGPDRALYGYTF
- | - | TRBJ2-1 | TRBV29-1 | TGCAGCGTTGAATGGTCTGTTTACAATGAGCAGTTCTTC | CSVEWSVYNEQFF
- | - | TRBJ2-1 | TRBV2 | TGTGCCAGCATGGTCGACTCCTACAATGAGCAGTTCTTC | CASMVDSYNEQFF
TRBD2 | - | TRBJ2-5 | TRBV9 | TGTGCCAGCAGCGTCTCTAGCGGGGGGGCAGGAGAGACCCAGTACTTC | CASSVSSGGAGETQYF
TRBD1 | - | TRBJ2-5 | TRBV6-5 | TGTGCCAGCACCAAGGGACAGCAAGAGACCCAGTACTTC | CASTKGQQETQYF
- | few | TRBJ1-2 | TRBV5-4 | TGTGCCAGCAGCTTGGCCGCAGGGGACTATGGCTACACCTTC | CASSLAAGDYGYTF
- | once | TRBJ2-7 | TRBV7-6 | TGTGCCAGCAGCCCAGGGTTAGTTTTCGAGCAGTACTTC | CASSPGLVFEQYF
- | - | TRBJ2-2 | TRBV4-1 | TGCGCCAGCAGCCAAGTTTCTGGGGAGTACACCGGGGAGCTGTTTTTT | CASSQVSGEYTGELFF
TRBD1 | - | TRBJ2-5 | TRBV6-1 | TGTGCCAGCAGGTCAACAGGGGCGGGAGAGACCCAGTACTTC | CASRSTGAGETQYF
TRBD2 | - | TRBJ2-4 | TRBV6-5 | TGTGCCAGCACCCAGACTAGCGGTGGGAACATTCAGTACTTC | CASTQTSGGNIQYF
- | - | TRBJ2-5 | TRBV5-1 | TGCGCCAGCAGAGGGACGGCCCAAGAGACCCAGTACTTC | CASRGTAQETQYF
- | - | TRBJ1-4 | TRBV5-5 | TGTGCCAGCAGCTTGGATCAGGCTAATGAAAAACTGTTTTTT | CASSLDQANEKLFF
TRBD1 | - | TRBJ1-4 | TRBV28 | TGTGCCAGCAGTTCCACCCTTAGACAGGGGGCGAGAGAAAAACTGTTTTTT | CASSSTLRQGAREKLFF
- | once | TRBJ2-7 | TRBV7-9 | TGTGCCAGCAGCCTTGGCACGTTGGCTTACGAGCAGTACTTC | CASSLGTLAYEQYF
- | - | TRBJ2-1 | TRBV27 | TGTGCCAGCCATCAGGGGAACAATGAGCAGTTCTTC | CASHQGNNEQFF
TRBD1 | once | TRBJ1-3 | TRBV6-6 | TGTGCCAGCAGTTACACCTCAGGGGGCGTTGGAAACACCATATATTTT | CASSYTSGGVGNTIYF
- | - | TRBJ2-3 | TRBV5-1 | TGCGCCAGCAGCCACACAGGCACAGATACGCAGTATTTT | CASSHTGTDTQYF
TRBD2 | - | TRBJ2-7 | TRBV7-6 | TGTGCCAGCAGCTTGACTAGCGGGAGGGGACTTGATGGCGAGCAGTACTTC | CASSLTSGRGLDGEQYF
- | - | TRBJ2-5 | TRBV28 | TGTGCCAGCAGTTTATATGTGACCGGGTACCAAGAGACCCAGTACTTC | CASSLYVTGYQETQYF
TRBD1 | - | TRBJ2-1 | TRBV6-5 | TGTGCCAGCAGACCCCTGGACAGGGCACCTGAGCAGTTCTTC | CASRPLDRAPEQFF
- | - | TRBJ2-7 | TRBV28 | TGTGCCAGCAGTTTCTTTAAGACATTGTCCTACGAGCAGTACTTC | CASSFFKTLSYEQYF
- | - | TRBJ2-7 | TRBV28 | TGTGCCAGCAGTGGGGCTATAGAGCCCTACGAGCAGTACTTC | CASSGAIEPYEQYF
- | - | TRBJ2-2 | TRBV19 | TGTGCCACTGCGACAGTTTGGGGTCCCGGGGAGCTGTTTTTT | CATATVWGPGELFF
- | - | TRBJ2-1 | TRBV30 | TGTGCCTGGAGTGTAACGGTTAGGAATGAGCAGTTCTTC | CAWSVTVRNEQFF
TRBD2 | - | TRBJ2-7 | TRBV27 | TGTGCCAGCAGCACGGGACTAGCGTCCTACGAGCAGTACTTC | CASSTGLASYEQYF
- | - | TRBJ2-2 | TRBV28 | TGTGCCACCCGAGGGGGTTCGAACACCGGGGAGCTGTTTTTT | CATRGGSNTGELFF
TRBD1 | - | TRBJ1-2 | TRBV18 | TGTGCCAGCTCACCGGACAGGGTGAATGGCTACACCTTC | CASSPDRVNGYTF
TRBD1 | - | TRBJ2-7 | TRBV7-9 | TGTGCCAGCAGCTTAGATAGCTACAGGGGGGACGAGCAGTACTTC | CASSLDSYRGDEQYF
- | once | TRBJ1-5 | TRBV7-2 | TGTGCCAGCAGCTTAGCACGGGGTGGCCAGCCCCAGCATTTT | CASSLARGGQPQHF
- | - | TRBJ1-5 | TRBV6-1 | TGTGCCAGCGGGAGGGCAAATCAGCCCCAGCATTTT | CASGRANQPQHF
TRBD1 | - | TRBJ2-3 | TRBV9 | TGTGCCAGCAGCGCCCGACAGGGGGCGGTCACAGATACGCAGTATTTT | CASSARQGAVTDTQYF
TRBD2 | - | TRBJ2-7 | TRBV5-5 | TGTGCCAGCAGCGTGGACCCTCTCCCAAGCGGGGACTCCTACGAGCAGTACTTC | CASSVDPLPSGDSYEQYF
- | - | TRBJ2-5 | TRBV23-1 | TGCGCCAGCAGCCGGGATCGGAGGTTTTGGGAGACCCAGTACTTC | CASSRDRRFWETQYF
- | few | TRBJ2-1 | TRBV28 | TGTGCCAGCAGTTTACCCCTGAGGCAGGGGACCTACAATGAGCAGTTCTTC | CASSLPLRQGTYNEQFF
TRBD1 | - | TRBJ1-5 | TRBV2 | TGTGCCAGCAGCCTACAGGGGTGGGGCAATCAGCCCCAGCATTTT | CASSLQGWGNQPQHF
TRBD2 | - | TRBJ2-1 | TRBV6-5 | TGTGCCAGCAGTAGACTAGCGGGATACAATGAGCAGTTCTTC | CASSRLAGYNEQFF
- | - | TRBJ1-6 | TRBV7-7 | TGTGCTAGCAGCTTTACCCGAATCCAAACTATCAATTCACCCCTCCACTTT | CASSFTRIQTINSPLHF
TRBD1 | - | TRBJ2-5 | TRBV6-4 | TGTGCCAGCAGTAGGACAGGGAGTATCCAAGAGACCCAGTACTTC | CASSRTGSIQETQYF
- | - | TRBJ1-1 | TRBV10-3 | TGTGCCATCAGTGAGGGAGCCTGGGAAGCTTTCTTT | CAISEGAWEAFF
- | - | TRBJ1-2 | TRBV5-6 | TGTGCCAGCAGCTTGTTTGGGAGCCCCTATGGCTACACCTTC | CASSLFGSPYGYTF
- | - | TRBJ2-1 | TRBV27 | TGTGCCAGCAGTTCACTATGGACCTCCTACAATGAGCAGTTCTTC | CASSSLWTSYNEQFF
- | - | TRBJ2-2 | TRBV18 | TGTGCCAGCTCACCAAGGACAGCCACGAACACCGGGGAGCTGTTTTTT | CASSPRTATNTGELFF
- | - | TRBJ1-6 | TRBV7-9 | TGTGCCAGCAGCTTAGATATTACTTCACCCCTCCACTTT | CASSLDITSPLHF
- | - | TRBJ1-1 | TRBV5-1 | TGCGCCAGCAGCTTGATCGGGAATCCAAACACTGAAGCTTTCTTT | CASSLIGNPNTEAFF
- | once | TRBJ2-3 | TRBV10-3 | TGTGCCATCAATGCTGGGCCAGATACGCAGTATTTT | CAINAGPDTQYF
- | - | TRBJ2-2 | TRBV5-1 | TGCGCCAGCAGCTTGTATCCGAACACCGGGGAGCTGTTTTTT | CASSLYPNTGELFF
- | - | TRBJ1-3 | TRBV7-8 | TGTGCCAGCAGCTTACTACCGCCGGGAAATTCTGGAAACACCATATATTTT | CASSLLPPGNSGNTIYF
- | - | TRBJ2-4 | TRBV9 | TGTGCCAGCAGCGCCGAGCCGCAAAACATTCAGTACTTC | CASSAEPQNIQYF
TRBD2 | - | TRBJ2-7 | TRBV28 | TGTGCCAGCAGCTCTACCCGGACTAGTAGGTACGAGCAGTACTTC | CASSSTRTSRYEQYF
TRBD2 | - | TRBJ2-1 | TRBV19 | TGTGCCAGTAGTATAGATCGGGCTAGCGGGGCTAATGAGCAGTTCTTC | CASSIDRASGANEQFF
- | - | TRBJ2-1 | TRBV27 | TGTGCCAGCAGTTTAAGGGGGAGCCACTACAATGAGCAGTTCTTC | CASSLRGSHYNEQFF
- | - | TRBJ2-2 | TRBV6-5 | TGTGCCAGCAGTTACTCGAGACGGGTGAACACCGGGGAGCTGTTTTTT | CASSYSRRVNTGELFF
- | - | TRBJ2-7 | TRBV29-1 | TGCAGCGTACGGGCCCCCTCTTTCGAGCAGTACTTC | CSVRAPSFEQYF